These T cell receptor beta chains were read from a single sample in a study of T cell responses to AZD1222 COVID-19 vaccine. The assay was immunoSEQ multiplex PCR, and TCRdb's table has in-frame clones only and misses some. Among about 120,000 clones listed, 88% were seen once. This sample comprised peripheral blood, obtained on day 0 of AZD1222 vaccination. These receptors originate from an adult in good health. The CDR3 runs from the conserved cysteine through the conserved F or W.

V gene: TRBV3-1/TRBV3-2; J gene: TRBJ2-3; CDR3 length: 13; CDR3 protein: CASSQEYIDTQYF
V gene: TRBV7-6; J gene: TRBJ2-7; CDR3 length: 15; CDR3 protein: CASRNYPQGIYEQYF
V gene: TRBV7-2; J gene: TRBJ2-1; CDR3 length: 16; CDR3 protein: CASSLVTESLRVEQFF
V gene: TRBV7-9; J gene: TRBJ1-2; CDR3 length: 15; CDR3 protein: CASSLLGAPNEYYTF
V gene: TRBV6-5; J gene: TRBJ1-1; CDR3 length: 15; CDR3 protein: CASSYRGALNTEAFF
V gene: TRBV18; J gene: TRBJ1-1; CDR3 length: 16; CDR3 protein: CASSPGTVMLNTEAFF
V gene: TRBV6-2/TRBV6-3; J gene: TRBJ1-6; CDR3 length: 15; CDR3 protein: CASSLQSPGGSPLHF
V gene: TRBV20-1; J gene: TRBJ1-2; CDR3 length: 10; CDR3 protein: CSAAGGGYTF
V gene: TRBV29-1; J gene: TRBJ2-1; CDR3 length: 12; CDR3 protein: CSGAGNYNEQFF
V gene: TRBV7-6; J gene: TRBJ2-1; CDR3 length: 15; CDR3 protein: CASSLGSPAGVGQFF
V gene: TRBV20-1; J gene: TRBJ2-3; CDR3 length: 14; CDR3 protein: CSAGGTGYTDTQYF
V gene: TRBV29-1; J gene: TRBJ1-1; CDR3 length: 13; CDR3 protein: CSVEGRGNTEAFF
V gene: TRBV27; J gene: TRBJ1-4; CDR3 length: 14; CDR3 protein: CASSWTAYNEKLFF
V gene: TRBV18; J gene: TRBJ1-3; CDR3 length: 17; CDR3 protein: CASSPPLGREFGNTIYF
V gene: TRBV7-2; J gene: TRBJ1-2; CDR3 length: 14; CDR3 protein: CASSLYQGDAGYTF
V gene: TRBV19; J gene: TRBJ1-2; CDR3 length: 12; CDR3 protein: CASSVGYYGYTF
V gene: TRBV7-3; J gene: TRBJ2-5; CDR3 length: 15; CDR3 protein: CASSLRGRNQETQYF
V gene: TRBV3-1/TRBV3-2; J gene: TRBJ1-2; CDR3 length: 12; CDR3 protein: CASTIGDSGYTF
V gene: TRBV7-9; J gene: TRBJ1-1; CDR3 length: 17; CDR3 protein: CASSLRGPSVGNTEAFF